This TCR beta chain was identified in a study of T cells expressing NK-cell markers (dated by TCRdb to 2020 to 2021). About the investigation overall: TCR beta-chain repertoires were profiled in sorted CD3+CD56+NKG2C+, CD3+CD56+NKG2C- and CD3+CD56-NKG2C+ T-cell subsets from about 8 donors. Among the eight sequenced donors, seven were HCMV-seropositive and one was HCMV-seronegative. The eight sequenced donors were randomly selected healthy volunteers, three men and five women. Sequencing of the libraries produced 2 x 150 bp reads on Illumina HiSeq 2000/2500, MiSeq or NextSeq. Paper-wide results and their limitations: Whether the expanded NKG2C-expressing T cell clones were specific for HCMV antigens remained unclear. In roughly six donors, the dominant CD3+CD56+NKG2C+ clonotypes ranked among the top 10 CD8+ clonotypes, making up roughly 1.0-7.0% of CD8+ T cells. Those dominant clonotypes were again the most abundant among CD3+CD56-NKG2C+ cells in a few donors, at about 28.3-65%.

A commercial ELISA kit detecting HCMV-specific IgG in serum was used to determine HCMV serostatus. Peripheral blood mononuclear cells were isolated from blood by Ficoll density gradient centrifugation. These reads were obtained on an Illumina HiSeq 2000. 5'RACE template switching, by which a universal primer site and unique molecular identifiers were added, was used to make TCR beta cDNA libraries. Synthesis of cDNA was primed from the TCR beta constant segment and was followed by two consecutive PCR amplification steps. For the original study's pipeline: MIGEC was used to demultiplex reads and group reads by UMI, and MiTCR was used to assemble and quantify clonotypes. To exclude erroneous sequences, any TCR cDNA sequence not supported by at least two reads was discarded. The tcR package was used for downstream repertoire analysis, with clonotypes matched between fractions based on CDR3 nucleotide sequence plus V segment. VDJmatch was used to annotate antigen specificity against VDJdb, with one amino acid substitution in CDR3 permitted. TCRdb reprocessed the reads; each CDR3 protein sequence makes one entry, and DNA is unavailable. The V and J calls were not made by the authors but by TCRdb's processing. The table held for this sample gives just under 150,000 distinct CDR3 sequences. The ten largest make up 12% of the sample.

In the case of this clonotype: Its antigen is currently not known.

CDR1 and CDR2 are drawn from the germline V gene: MNHNS, SASEGT. CDR3 length: 18 amino acids, cysteine to phenylalanine. The nucleotide record is missing. The V gene is TRBV6-1 and the J gene is TRBJ2-5; there is no DNA to check the TCRdb D call of TRBD2. The source material was blood T cells: a sorted CD56 or NKG2C T cell subset, CD4+ or CD8+ T cells, or bulk PBMC T cells (not recorded which). The receptor was derived from a man between 18 and 29 years old in good health. Donor details come from another sample of the same person, matched by shared clones. The CDR3 reads as follows: CASSGPGTSGRWGETQYF.